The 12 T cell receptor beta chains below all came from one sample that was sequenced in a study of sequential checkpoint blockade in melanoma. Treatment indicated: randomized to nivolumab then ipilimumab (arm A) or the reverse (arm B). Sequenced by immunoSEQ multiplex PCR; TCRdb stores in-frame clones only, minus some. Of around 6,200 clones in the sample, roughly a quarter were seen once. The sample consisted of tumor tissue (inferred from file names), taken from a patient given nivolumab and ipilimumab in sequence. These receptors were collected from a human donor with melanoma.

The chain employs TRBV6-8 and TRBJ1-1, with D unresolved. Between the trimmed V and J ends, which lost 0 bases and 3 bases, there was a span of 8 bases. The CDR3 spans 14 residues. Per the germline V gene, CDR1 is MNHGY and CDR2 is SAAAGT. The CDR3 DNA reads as TGTGCCAGCAGTTACTCCCGGGCGGACACTGAAGCTTTCTTT. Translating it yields CASSYSRADTEAFF.

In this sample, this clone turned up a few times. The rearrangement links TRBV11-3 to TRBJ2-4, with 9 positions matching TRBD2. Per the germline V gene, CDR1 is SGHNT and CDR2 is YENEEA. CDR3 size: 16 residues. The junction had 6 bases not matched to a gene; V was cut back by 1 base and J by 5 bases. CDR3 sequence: CASSLVAAGGQNIQYF. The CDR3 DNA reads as TGTGCCAGCAGCTTAGTAGCAGCGGGGGGCCAAAACATTCAGTACTTC.

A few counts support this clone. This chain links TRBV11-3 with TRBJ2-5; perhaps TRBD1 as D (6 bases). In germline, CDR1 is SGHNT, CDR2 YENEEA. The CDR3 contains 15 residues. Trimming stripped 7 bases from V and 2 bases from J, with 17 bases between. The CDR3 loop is CASMDWQGRQETQYF. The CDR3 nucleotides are TGTGCCAGCATGGATTGGCAGGGGCGACAAGAGACCCAGTACTTC.

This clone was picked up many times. CDR3 region: CASSPPGLAGVRFF. The CDR3 DNA reads TGTGCCAGCAGCCCACCGGGGCTAGCGGGAGTGAGGTTCTTC. The chain carries TRBV11-3 and TRBJ2-1; 10 bases match TRBD2. Germline lookup yields CDR1 SGHNT and CDR2 YENEEA. Unmatched junction bases numbered 13, after V lost 5 bases and J lost 15 bases. The CDR3 runs to 14 residues. The full variable domain, with the rest looked up from reference TRBV11-3 and TRBJ2-1, is EAGVVQSPRYKIIEKKQPVAFWCNPISGHNTLYWYLQNLGQGPELLIRYENEEAVDDSQLPKDRFSAERLKGVDSTLKIQPAELGDSAVYLCASSPPGLAGVRFFGPGTRLTVL.

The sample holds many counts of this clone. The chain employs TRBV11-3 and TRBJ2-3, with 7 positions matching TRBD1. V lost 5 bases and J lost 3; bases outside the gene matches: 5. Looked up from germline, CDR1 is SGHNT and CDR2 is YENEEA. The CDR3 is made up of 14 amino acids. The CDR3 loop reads CASSRDRVTDTQYF. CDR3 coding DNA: TGTGCCAGCAGCCGGGACAGAGTTACAGATACGCAGTATTTT.

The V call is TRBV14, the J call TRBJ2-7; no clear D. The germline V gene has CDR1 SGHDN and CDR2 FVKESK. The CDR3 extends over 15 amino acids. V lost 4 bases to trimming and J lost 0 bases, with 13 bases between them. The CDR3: CASSPNRRLSYEQYF. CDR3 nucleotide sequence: TGTGCCAGCAGCCCGAATCGGCGGCTCTCCTACGAGCAGTACTTC.

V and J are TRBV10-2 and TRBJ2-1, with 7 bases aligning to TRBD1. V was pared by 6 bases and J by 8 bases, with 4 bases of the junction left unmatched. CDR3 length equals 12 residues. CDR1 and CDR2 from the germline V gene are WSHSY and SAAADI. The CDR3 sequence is CASSKGGYEQFF. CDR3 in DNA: TGCGCCAGCAGCAAAGGGGGCTATGAGCAGTTCTTC.

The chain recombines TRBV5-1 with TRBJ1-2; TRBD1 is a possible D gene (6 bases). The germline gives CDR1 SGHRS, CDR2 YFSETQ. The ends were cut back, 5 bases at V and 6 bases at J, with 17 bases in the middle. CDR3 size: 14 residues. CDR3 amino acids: CASSQTGVWDGYTF. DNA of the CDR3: TGCGCCAGCAGTCAGACAGGTGTCTGGGATGGCTACACCTTC.

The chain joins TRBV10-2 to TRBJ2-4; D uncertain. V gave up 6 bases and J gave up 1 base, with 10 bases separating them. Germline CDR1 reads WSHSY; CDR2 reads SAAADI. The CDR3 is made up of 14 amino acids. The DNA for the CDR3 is TGCGCCAGCAGCCAAGGATGGGCCAAAAACATTCAGTACTTC. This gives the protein CASSQGWAKNIQYF.

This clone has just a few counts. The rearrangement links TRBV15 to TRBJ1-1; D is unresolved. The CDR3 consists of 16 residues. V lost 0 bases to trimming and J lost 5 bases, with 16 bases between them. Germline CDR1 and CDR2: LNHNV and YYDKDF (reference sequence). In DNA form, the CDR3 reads TGTGCCACCAGCAGAGATCCAGGACGGGGTAGGACTGAAGCTTTCTTT. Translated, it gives CATSRDPGRGRTEAFF. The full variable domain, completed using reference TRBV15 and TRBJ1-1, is DAMVIQNPRYQVTQFGKPVTLSCSQTLNHNVMYWYQQKSSQAPKLLFHYYDKDFNNEADTPDNFQSRRPNTSFCFLDIRSPGLGDTAMYLCATSRDPGRGRTEAFFGQGTRLTVV.

The CDR3 region is CASSLRGQGVQETQYF. The DNA for the CDR3 is TGCGCCAGCAGCTTGAGGGGACAGGGGGTACAAGAGACCCAGTACTTC. V gene TRBV5-1 combines with J gene TRBJ2-5; TRBD1 matches at 11 bases. The CDR3 covers 16 residues. The junction had 4 bases not matched to a gene; V was cut back by 1 base and J by 2 bases. From germline, CDR1 is SGHRS and CDR2 YFSETQ.

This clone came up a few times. The chain's CDR3 is CSVEGGGSGNTIYF. The CDR3 region has the DNA TGCAGCGTTGAGGGAGGGGGTAGTGGAAACACCATATATTTT. The chain couples TRBV29-1 to TRBJ1-3; a possible D gene is TRBD1 (6 bases). Germline assignment: CDR1 SQVTM and CDR2 ANQGSEA. CDR3 length equals 14 residues. V was cut by 3 bases and J by 3 bases, with 12 bases left in between.